These 30 T cell receptor beta chains originate from one sample sequenced in a study of regulatory T cells in long-lasting Graves disease. With iRepertoire HTBI primers and Arm-PCR of CDR3 regions, TCR beta libraries were built. Via MiXCR, TCRdb re-called the multiplex PCR reads, giving one row per CDR3 protein. The table lists hundreds of thousands of distinct CDR3 sequences, less than 25% of them singletons. Time point defined: persistent/refractory GD, antithyroid drugs over 5 years with positive TRAb. The TCR library was made from RNA that had been extracted from PBMCs in TRIzol. The sequencing used peripheral blood mononuclear cells (PBMCs), collected when the disease was refractory, from a patient treated with antithyroid drugs. The receptors originated from a female donor with Graves disease.

The chain has TRBV6-1 and TRBJ2-7; unclear D gene. V was pared by 6 bases and J by 0 bases, with 15 bases between. The CDR3 loop spans 15 amino acids. Germline lookup yields CDR1 MNHNS and CDR2 SASEGT. The CDR3 region is CASRASGSTSYEQYF. The DNA of the CDR3 is TGTGCCAGCAGGGCTTCTGGTTCGACCTCCTACGAGCAGTACTTC.

This chain connects TRBV27 to TRBJ2-5; weak D call: TRBD1 (6 bases). This CDR3 is built from 15 residues. Germline values: CDR1 MNHEY, CDR2 SMNVEV (reference sequence). V lost 6 bases to trimming and J lost 2 bases, with 16 bases between them. Written as DNA, the CDR3 is TGTGCCAGCAGACCAAGGGCAGGGGCTCAAGAGACCCAGTACTTC. Its protein product is CASRPRAGAQETQYF.

The chain recombines TRBV3-1 with TRBJ1-6; D call uncertain. V was shortened by 1 base and J by 9 bases, with 7 bases between the two germline ends. This CDR3 has 13 residues. The germline V gene encodes CDR1 LGHDT and CDR2 YNNKEL (reference sequence). The CDR3 here is CASSQVSGSPLHF. The CDR3, as DNA: TGTGCCAGCAGCCAAGTATCGGGTTCACCCCTCCACTTT.

V is TRBV24-1 and J is TRBJ2-5, with a tentative D call TRBD1 (6 bases). Germline assignment: CDR1 KGHDR and CDR2 SFDVKD. The length of the CDR3 is 15 residues. V shed 3 bases and J shed 4 bases, with 14 bases lying between them. The CDR3 bases are TGTGCCACCAGTGATCAACAGGGCGGTGGAGAGACCCAGTACTTC. Residues: CATSDQQGGGETQYF.

This clonotype was picked up many times. The rearrangement links TRBV12-3 or TRBV12-4 to TRBJ1-2; 8 bases are a match to TRBD1. The junction had 5 bases not matched to a gene; V was cut back by 0 bases and J by 2 bases. The CDR3 runs to 16 residues. For the CDR3, the DNA is TGTGCCAGCAGTTTAGCGCCCCAGGGGGCGAACTATGGCTACACCTTC. Translation gives CASSLAPQGANYGYTF.

This clonotype has only a few counts. The chain combines TRBV7-2 with TRBJ2-7; 7 bases agree with TRBD1. The J segment lost 2 bases and the V segment lost 1 base, leaving 5 bases of the junction unmatched. Germline V gives CDR1 SGHTA, CDR2 FQGNSA. The CDR3 has 15 amino acids. The CDR3 nucleotides read TGTGCCAGCAGCTTAGAAAGGGACAGCGCCTACGAGCAGTACTTC. Amino acid sequence: CASSLERDSAYEQYF.

This clonotype was counted ten times or more. The chain couples TRBV2 to TRBJ1-2; maybe TRBD1 (5 bases). The length of the CDR3 is 13 residues. The germline gives CDR1 SNHLY, CDR2 FYNNEI. The V gene lost 1 base and the J gene lost 4 bases, with 7 bases spanning the gap. The CDR3 bases are TGTGCCAGCAGTGAAGGACAGTTCTATGGCTACACCTTC. This gives the protein CASSEGQFYGYTF.

The table lists this clonotype with a few counts. In nucleotides, the CDR3 is TGTGCCAGCAGCTTGGTAGCGGGAGGCCCCGAGCAGTACTTC. It specifies CASSLVAGGPEQYF. The V call is TRBV5-4, the J call TRBJ2-7; 10 bases map to TRBD2. This CDR3 comprises 14 residues. Per germline, CDR1 SGHNT and CDR2 YYREEE (reference sequence). V lost 0 bases and J lost 6; bases outside the gene matches: 3.

The chain couples TRBV7-2 to TRBJ2-3, with 11 positions matching TRBD2. CDR1 and CDR2 from the germline V gene are SGHTA and FQGNSA. V was clipped by 0 bases and J by 4 bases; unmatched bases: 6. The CDR3 is made up of 17 amino acids. For the CDR3, the DNA is TGTGCCAGCAGCTTAGCCGGCCTAGCGGGAGGCGCAGATACGCAGTATTTT. Protein product: CASSLAGLAGGADTQYF.

V and J are TRBV12-3 or TRBV12-4 and TRBJ2-1, with D perhaps being TRBD1 or TRBD2 (6 bases each). V gave up 0 bases and J gave up 11 bases, with 11 bases separating them. This CDR3 comprises 13 residues. CDR3 DNA sequence: TGTGCCAGCAGTTTAGCGCTCGGGGGCAAGCAGTTCTTC. Translating it yields CASSLALGGKQFF.

This clonotype was recorded many times. V gene TRBV28 combines with J gene TRBJ1-1; perhaps TRBD1 as D (5 bases). The length of the CDR3 is 14 residues. Between the trimmed V and J ends, which lost 3 bases and 5 bases, there was a span of 13 bases. Germline V CDR1 and CDR2: MDHEN, SYDVKM. Here the CDR3 DNA reads TGTGCCAGCAGTTTTATCTCGTACAGGACTGAAGCTTTCTTT. Translating gives CASSFISYRTEAFF.

Many counts were recorded for this clonotype. This rearrangement joins TRBV28 to TRBJ2-7; D is perhaps TRBD1 (5 bases). Trimming pared 5 bases from V and 9 bases from J, leaving 20 bases between. The germline V gene encodes CDR1 MDHEN and CDR2 SYDVKM. The CDR3 is 14 residues long. CDR3 sequence: CASSPQGFPTPQYF. The CDR3, as DNA: TGTGCCAGCAGTCCCCAGGGATTCCCTACGCCGCAGTACTTC.

This clonotype was seen a few times. The chain has TRBV7-6 and TRBJ2-5; 8 bases match TRBD2. V dropped 5 bases and J dropped 4; count of bases not matched to a gene: 6. The CDR3 contains 14 residues. CDR1 and CDR2 from the germline V gene are SGHVS and FNYEAQ. CDR3 sequence: CASSLGTRLETQYF. In DNA, the CDR3 is TGTGCCAGCAGCCTAGGGACTAGATTAGAGACCCAGTACTTC.

This clonotype showed up just once. The genes are TRBV4-3 and TRBJ2-7, with 7 bases fitting TRBD1. The CDR3 covers 14 residues. V was pared by 8 bases and J by 4 bases, with 11 bases of the junction left unmatched. CDR1 is LGHNA and CDR2 is YSLEER in the germline V gene. CDR3 DNA sequence: TGCGCCAGCGCGAGGGAGACAGGGAAATACGAGCAGTACTTC. This sequence encodes CASARETGKYEQYF.

This clonotype was picked up many times. The chain employs TRBV3-1 and TRBJ2-7, with 8 bases matching TRBD2. CDR1 and CDR2 from the germline V gene are LGHDT and YNNKEL (reference sequence). The CDR3 runs to 16 residues. V lost 1 base, J lost 2 bases, and 7 bases stayed unmatched. The CDR3 bases are TGTGCCAGCAGCCAAGGACTAGCGCTCACCACCTACGAGCAGTACTTC. Amino acids: CASSQGLALTTYEQYF.

This clonotype has ten or more counts. The V call is TRBV6-1, the J call TRBJ1-1, with TRBD1 as a possible D gene (5 bases). This CDR3 is built from 13 residues. Trimming left V 11 bases short and J 0 bases short, with 13 bases between. Germline values: CDR1 MNHNS, CDR2 SASEGT. The CDR3 bases are TGTGCCGCAGGGCCCCGTTTGAACACTGAAGCTTTCTTT. It is translated as CAAGPRLNTEAFF.

The chain carries TRBV27 and TRBJ2-3; 10 nucleotides align to TRBD2. After removal of 4 bases from V and 5 bases from J, the junction contained 18 bases not matched to a gene. The CDR3 spans 19 residues. Per the germline V gene, CDR1 is MNHEY and CDR2 is SMNVEV (reference sequence). The CDR3 sequence is CASSWTISTSGRRGDTQYF. The CDR3 nucleotides read TGTGCCAGCAGTTGGACCATCTCGACTAGCGGGCGGCGGGGAGATACGCAGTATTTT.

V is TRBV12-3 or TRBV12-4 and J is TRBJ2-3, with 10 bases matching TRBD2. With V trimmed by 2 bases and J by 8 bases, 10 bases remained unmatched. The CDR3 is 16 amino acids. As DNA, the CDR3 is TGTGCCAGCAGTTTATCTAGCGGGAGTGTATGGGGTACGCAGTATTTT. Protein: CASSLSSGSVWGTQYF.

The CDR3 coding sequence is TGTGCCACTGGTTTGGGCACCGGGGAGCTGTTTTTT. It encodes CATGLGTGELFF. The chain links TRBV7-8 to TRBJ2-2; D is uncertain. Germline V CDR1 and CDR2: SGHVS, FQNEAQ. Trimming took off 10 bases at V and 4 bases at J, with 10 bases between the two ends. CDR3 length equals 12 residues.

Ten or more counts support this clonotype. This chain links TRBV11-3 with TRBJ2-2; D is undetermined. CDR3 length: 13 amino acids. Per the germline V gene, CDR1 is SGHNT and CDR2 is YENEEA. V lost 3 bases, J lost 8 bases, and 10 bases lay in between. CDR3 DNA: TGTGCCAGCAGCTTCCTCTGGGGAGGGGAGCTGTTTTTT. Encoded protein: CASSFLWGGELFF.

This clonotype has at least ten counts. This sequence joins TRBV7-2 and TRBJ2-7; 9 bases match TRBD2. Germline trimming cut 1 base from V and 7 bases from J; bases unmatched to any gene: 11. Germline values: CDR1 SGHTA, CDR2 FQGNSA. The CDR3 sequence is 16 residues long. The CDR3 nucleotides are TGTGCCAGCAGCTTAGATGGTAGCGGGAGCCCCTGGGAGCAGTACTTC. Its translation: CASSLDGSGSPWEQYF.

This clonotype was picked up many times. J is TRBJ1-1 and V is TRBV5-1; no definite D call. Trimming stripped 4 bases from V and 8 bases from J, with 18 bases between. The CDR3 is 14 amino acids. The germline CDR1 and CDR2 sequences are SGHRS and YFSETQ. CDR3 bases: TGCGCCAGCAGCCCGCAGCCGGGCCGCACCGAAGCTTTCTTT. This encodes CASSPQPGRTEAFF.

This clonotype was seen repeatedly, ten times or more. The gene calls are TRBV20-1 and TRBJ2-5; D is perhaps TRBD2 (5 bases). Trimming pared 5 bases from V and 0 bases from J, leaving 13 bases between. The CDR3 length is 14 residues. CDR1 DFQATT and CDR2 SNEGSKA come from the germline V gene (reference sequence). DNA for the CDR3: TGCAGTGCTCGCAGAGGAGGTAACCAAGAGACCCAGTACTTC. Translated: CSARRGGNQETQYF.

The J gene is TRBJ1-1, the V gene TRBV20-1; maybe TRBD1 (5 bases). The CDR3 spans 12 residues. From germline, CDR1 is DFQATT and CDR2 SNEGSKA (reference sequence). DNA of the CDR3: TGCTTTACAGGCGGGCGGAACACTGAAGCTTTCTTT. It encodes CFTGGRNTEAFF.

In this sample, this clonotype turned up many times. This chain uses TRBV7-3 with TRBJ2-7; tentative D call: TRBD1 (6 bases). The CDR3 consists of 15 residues. The V gene's germline CDR1 is SGHTA and CDR2 FQGTGA. The V end lost 5 bases, the J end lost 6 bases, and 20 bases lay between the germline ends. The CDR3 loop reads CASSPGHMRTGEQYF. The CDR3 DNA reads as TGTGCCAGCAGCCCGGGACACATGAGAACTGGCGAGCAGTACTTC. The full variable domain, its missing parts supplied by reference TRBV7-3 and TRBJ2-7, is GAGVSQTPSNKVTEKGKYVELRCDPISGHTALYWYRQSLGQGPEFLIYFQGTGAADDSGLPNDRFFAVRPEGSVSTLKIQRTERGDSAVYLCASSPGHMRTGEQYFGPGTRLTVT.

This clonotype was observed at least ten times. This rearrangement joins TRBV6-1 to TRBJ2-7; 12 bases match TRBD2. Losses at the gene ends were 6 bases for V and 0 bases for J; bases not matched to a gene: 3. Germline lookup yields CDR1 MNHNS and CDR2 SASEGT. The CDR3 contains 15 residues. The CDR3 spells CASRKTSGSSYEQYF. DNA of the CDR3: TGTGCCAGCAGGAAGACTAGCGGGAGCTCCTACGAGCAGTACTTC.

A few counts support this clonotype. The chain couples TRBV15 to TRBJ2-5; D not certain. The CDR3 consists of 13 residues. The germline CDR1 and CDR2 sequences are LNHNV and YYDKDF (reference sequence). Trimming pared 0 bases from V and 9 bases from J, leaving 11 bases between. For the CDR3, the DNA is TGTGCCACCAGCAGAGATGACGTTATCCCCCAGTACTTC. Translated, it gives CATSRDDVIPQYF.

This clonotype has more than one count but fewer than ten. The junction departs from the called germline gene at one end, perhaps through a read error. The chain joins TRBV7-3 to TRBJ2-7, with D tentatively TRBD1 (5 bases). The CDR3 covers 13 residues. Germline-derived CDR1 and CDR2 are SGHTA and FQGTGA. The CDR3 spells CASSLDLWGEQCF. In nucleotides, the CDR3 is TGTGCCAGCAGCTTAGACCTTTGGGGCGAGCAGTGCTTC. The entire variable domain, with the rest obtained from reference TRBV7-3 and TRBJ2-7, is as follows: GAGVSQTPSNKVTEKGKYVELRCDPISGHTALYWYRQSLGQGPEFLIYFQGTGAADDSGLPNDRFFAVRPEGSVSTLKIQRTERGDSAVYLCASSLDLWGEQCFGPGTRLTVT.

As for this clonotype: Its ends do not fully match the called genes, so a read error is possible. The chain links TRBV4-3 to TRBJ1-2; tentative D call: TRBD1 (5 bases). Germline lookup yields CDR1 LGHNA and CDR2 YSLEER. There are 12 residues in the CDR3. CDR3 DNA sequence: TGCGCCAGCAGCCAAGATAACCGGGACTGGGGCTTC. Amino acids: CASSQDNRDWGF.

V usage is TRBV6-2 or TRBV6-3 and J usage is TRBJ1-1, with unresolved D. In germline, CDR1 is MNHEY, CDR2 SVGEGT. V was pared by 5 bases and J by 3 bases, with 13 bases between. This CDR3 is 14 amino acids long. The CDR3 coding sequence is TGTGCCAGCAGTGAATTGGGTTTTGACACTGAAGCTTTCTTT. This codes for CASSELGFDTEAFF.